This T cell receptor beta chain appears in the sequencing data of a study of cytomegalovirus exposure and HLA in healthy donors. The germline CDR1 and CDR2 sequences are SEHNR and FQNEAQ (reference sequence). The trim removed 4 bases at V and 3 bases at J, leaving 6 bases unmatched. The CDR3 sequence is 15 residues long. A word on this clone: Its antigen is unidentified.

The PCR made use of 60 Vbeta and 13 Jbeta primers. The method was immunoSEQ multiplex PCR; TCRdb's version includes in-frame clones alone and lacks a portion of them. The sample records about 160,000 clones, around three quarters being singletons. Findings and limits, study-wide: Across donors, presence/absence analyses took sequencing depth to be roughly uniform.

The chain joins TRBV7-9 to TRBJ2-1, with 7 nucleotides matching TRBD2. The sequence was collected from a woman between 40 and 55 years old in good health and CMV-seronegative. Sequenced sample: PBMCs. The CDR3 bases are TGTGCCAGCAGCTCAACTAGCGCGGGCTACAATGAGCAGTTCTTC. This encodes CASSSTSAGYNEQFF.